This TCR beta chain was documented in a study of shared clonotypes between healthy human individuals. Broader study findings: Rarefaction curves obtained for sorted subsets showed sequencing incomplete despite large depth. A generally larger estimated richness was seen in naive subsets than in memory subsets.

Concerning this clone itself: Its specificity is unknown.

Some clones are missing from TCRdb's copy, which holds only in-frame ones; the method was immunoSEQ multiplex PCR. The repertoire holds under 1,100,000 clones, with about three quarters as singletons. The source material was memory CD4+ T cells sorted from blood. Subset noted: CD45RA-negative fraction. The sequence was collected from a man aged 18 to 29 in good health.

DNA for the CDR3: TGTGCCAGCAGCTTGACTCGGAGGACAGGGAAAAACGAGCAGTACTTC. This encodes CASSLTRRTGKNEQYF. The chain employs TRBV5-6 and TRBJ2-7; 8 nucleotides align to TRBD1. The CDR3 runs 16 residues. With V trimmed by 1 base and J by 5 bases, 11 bases remained unmatched. In germline, CDR1 is SGHDT, CDR2 YYEEEE.